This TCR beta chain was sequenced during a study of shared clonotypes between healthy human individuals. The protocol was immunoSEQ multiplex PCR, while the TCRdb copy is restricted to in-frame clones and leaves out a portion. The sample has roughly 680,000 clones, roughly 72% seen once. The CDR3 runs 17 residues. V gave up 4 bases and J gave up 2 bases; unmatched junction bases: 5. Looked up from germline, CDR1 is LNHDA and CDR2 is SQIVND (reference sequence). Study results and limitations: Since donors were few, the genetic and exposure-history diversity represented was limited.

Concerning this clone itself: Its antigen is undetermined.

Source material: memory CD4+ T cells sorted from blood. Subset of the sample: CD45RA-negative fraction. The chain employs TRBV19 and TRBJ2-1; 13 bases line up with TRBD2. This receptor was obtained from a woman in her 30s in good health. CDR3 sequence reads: CASSNGLAGAPYNEQFF. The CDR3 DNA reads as TGTGCCAGTAGTAACGGACTAGCGGGGGCCCCCTACAATGAGCAGTTCTTC. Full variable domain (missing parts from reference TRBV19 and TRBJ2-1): DGGITQSPKYLFRKEGQNVTLSCEQNLNHDAMYWYRQDPGQGLRLIYYSQIVNDFQKGDIAEGYSVSREKKESFPLTVTSAQKNPTAFYLCASSNGLAGAPYNEQFFGPGTRLTVL.